These 28 T cell receptor beta chains were all obtained from the same sample, sequenced in a study of T-cell reconstitution after alpha-beta-depleted transplantation in children. Unique molecular identifiers were incorporated into the prepared TCRbeta library. Each CDR3 protein is one row after TCRdb ran MiXCR on the PCR reads. This sample has 200,000 to 250,000 distinct CDR3 sequences; roughly a tenth occur once, and the top ten carry roughly 5.1%. Sequenced here: PBMCs from the stem cell graft donor, sampled from the stem cell graft. The receptors come from a human donor who donated a stem cell graft to a child with SCID.

This clonotype was picked up many times. The chain couples TRBV15 to TRBJ2-1; 10 positions agree with TRBD1. Germline lookup yields CDR1 LNHNV and CDR2 YYDKDF (reference sequence). V was clipped by 0 bases and J by 6 bases; unmatched bases: 11. The CDR3 has 18 amino acids. The CDR3 protein is CATSRDRSGQGPVNEQFF. The CDR3 coding sequence is TGTGCCACCAGCAGAGACCGGTCGGGACAGGGGCCTGTCAATGAGCAGTTCTTC.

This clonotype has at least ten counts. The chain combines TRBV9 with TRBJ2-3, with 8 bases identical to TRBD2. CDR3 length equals 15 residues. Germline loops: CDR1 SGDLS, CDR2 YYNGEE. V shed 5 bases, J shed 4 bases, and the junction held 9 bases outside the gene matches. Written as DNA, the CDR3 is TGTGCCAGCAGATTGGGACTAGAGGGTGCAGATACGCAGTATTTT. It is translated as CASRLGLEGADTQYF.

This clonotype was counted at least ten times. V is TRBV6-1 and J is TRBJ1-1; 10 positions agree with TRBD1. Looked up from germline, CDR1 is MNHNS and CDR2 is SASEGT. The CDR3 is made up of 13 amino acids. The V and J ends lost 6 bases and 5 bases, in that order; junction bases with no gene match: 3. CDR3 sequence reads: CASRRTGGTEAFF. CDR3 bases: TGTGCCAGCAGACGGACAGGGGGGACTGAAGCTTTCTTT.

This clonotype occurred many times. This CDR3 reads CASSFGTLWEQYF. In nucleotides, the CDR3 is TGTGCCAGCAGTTTTGGGACACTGTGGGAGCAGTACTTC. This chain uses TRBV12-3 or TRBV12-4 with TRBJ2-7; weak D call: TRBD1 (6 bases). The CDR3 is made up of 13 amino acids. Trimming took off 3 bases at V and 7 bases at J, with 13 bases between the two ends.

This clonotype has ten or more counts. The V and J genes are TRBV20-1 and TRBJ1-6, with 10 bases identical to TRBD1. The junction had 9 bases not matched to a gene; V was cut back by 5 bases and J by 8 bases. The CDR3 sequence is 15 residues long. Germline V gives CDR1 DFQATT, CDR2 SNEGSKA (reference sequence). The CDR3 region is CSAAEWDRGDSPLHF. In DNA, the CDR3 is TGCAGTGCTGCCGAATGGGACAGGGGAGATTCACCCCTCCACTTT.

At least ten counts were recorded for this clonotype. The chain uses TRBV2 and TRBJ1-5, with D perhaps matching TRBD1 (5 bases). V shed 5 bases and J shed 1 base, with 9 bases lying between them. Germline V gives CDR1 SNHLY, CDR2 FYNNEI. The CDR3 is 14 amino acids. Written as DNA, the CDR3 is TGTGCCAGCAGTAGGGACGGAAGCAATCAGCCCCAGCATTTT. This translates into CASSRDGSNQPQHF.

The chain carries TRBV7-9 and TRBJ1-1; unclear D gene. This CDR3 spans 13 amino acids. V lost 6 bases and J 2 bases, leaving 10 bases between the germline ends. From germline, CDR1 is SEHNR and CDR2 FQNEAQ (reference sequence). This CDR3 reads CASSSEINTEAFF. The CDR3 DNA is TGTGCCAGCAGTAGTGAAATTAACACTGAAGCTTTCTTT.

This chain joins TRBV25-1 and TRBJ2-4; 8 nucleotides agree with TRBD2. In germline, CDR1 is MGHDK, CDR2 SYGVNS. The CDR3 loop spans 14 amino acids. With 3 bases clipped from V and 6 bases from J, the junction kept 4 bases outside the gene matches. The CDR3 DNA is TGTGCCAGCAGTGAGGCGGGGGGCGGAAACATTCAGTACTTC. This sequence encodes CASSEAGGGNIQYF.

This clonotype was counted at least ten times. The chain recombines TRBV20-1 with TRBJ2-7; D uncertain. Trimming left V 6 bases short and J 3 bases short, with 9 bases between. The CDR3 length is 11 residues. Germline V gene sequence: CDR1 DFQATT, CDR2 SNEGSKA (reference sequence). The chain's CDR3 is CSAVVFYEQYF. In nucleotides, the CDR3 is TGCAGTGCCGTAGTCTTCTACGAGCAGTACTTC.

This clonotype was counted at least ten times. V and J are TRBV7-2 and TRBJ1-4, with 7 bases matching TRBD1. The CDR3 extends over 15 amino acids. The trim removed 3 bases at V and 7 bases at J, leaving 8 bases unmatched. Germline V lookup: CDR1 SGHTA, CDR2 FQGNSA. The CDR3 bases are TGTGCCAGCAGCTTTAACCGACAGGGTGGTGAAAAACTGTTTTTT. It translates to CASSFNRQGGEKLFF. Full variable domain (outside the CDR3, taken from reference TRBV7-2 and TRBJ1-4): GAGVSQSPSNKVTEKGKDVELRCDPISGHTALYWYRQSLGQGLEFLIYFQGNSAPDKSGLPSDRFSAERTGGSVSTLTIQRTQQEDSAVYLCASSFNRQGGEKLFFGSGTQLSVL.

In its sample, this clonotype was seen many times. The rearrangement links TRBV6-1 to TRBJ2-7; D is perhaps TRBD1 or TRBD2 (5 bases each). This CDR3 has 14 amino acids. Trimming pared 6 bases from V and 5 bases from J, leaving 17 bases between. Germline CDR1 reads MNHNS; CDR2 reads SASEGT. CDR3 sequence reads: CASSLGAGRHEQYF. Written as DNA, the CDR3 is TGTGCCAGCAGCCTCGGGGCAGGGCGACACGAGCAGTACTTC.

At least ten counts were recorded for this clonotype. V usage is TRBV5-1 and J usage is TRBJ2-7, with D tentatively TRBD2 (5 bases). CDR1 and CDR2 from the germline V gene are SGHRS and YFSETQ. Trimming stripped 3 bases from V and 2 bases from J, with 18 bases between. This CDR3 contains 16 residues. The CDR3 protein is CASSYSFGVTTYEQYF. The DNA of the CDR3 is TGCGCCAGCAGCTATTCATTCGGGGTTACTACCTACGAGCAGTACTTC.

This clonotype was observed many times. The V call is TRBV6-5, the J call TRBJ2-5, with 8 bases matching TRBD2. The V segment lost 0 bases and the J segment 1 base; nucleotides outside the gene matches: 7. The length of the CDR3 is 17 residues. In germline, CDR1 is MNHEY, CDR2 SVGAGI. The CDR3 loop reads CASSYSNWRGVQETQYF. In DNA, the CDR3 is TGTGCCAGCAGTTACTCTAACTGGCGGGGGGTCCAAGAGACCCAGTACTTC.

Many counts were recorded for this clonotype. The chain employs TRBV3-1 and TRBJ1-1, with no clear D. The CDR3 sequence is 13 residues long. CDR1 and CDR2 from the germline V gene are LGHDT and YNNKEL (reference sequence). Trimming removed 2 bases at V and 1 base at J, with 5 bases between. In DNA, the CDR3 is TGTGCCAGCAGCCAATGGGGGAACACTGAAGCTTTCTTT. It is translated as CASSQWGNTEAFF.

V is TRBV30 and J is TRBJ1-2; D remains unclear. CDR3 size: 13 residues. Germline V CDR1 and CDR2: GTSNPN, SVGIG (reference sequence). V lost 4 bases and J lost 1, with 10 bases in between. The DNA of the CDR3 is TGTGCCTGGATTACTCCCGGTAACTATGGCTACACCTTC. This sequence encodes CAWITPGNYGYTF.

This clonotype was observed at least ten times. J is TRBJ2-3 and V is TRBV10-2; 8 nucleotides match TRBD2. CDR3 length equals 16 residues. Unmatched junction bases numbered 7, after V lost 1 base and J lost 4 bases. Germline V gene lookup returns CDR1 WSHSY and CDR2 SAAADI. CDR3 sequence reads: CASSEYEAGAPDTQYF. DNA of the CDR3: TGCGCCAGCAGTGAGTATGAAGCGGGGGCCCCAGATACGCAGTATTTT.

The table lists this clonotype with many counts. The chain combines TRBV18 with TRBJ2-5, with D hard to call. CDR3 length: 14 residues. V lost 3 bases to trimming and J lost 2 bases, with 10 bases between them. The germline V gene has CDR1 KGHSH and CDR2 LQKENI. As DNA, the CDR3 is TGTGCCAGCTCACCTGAGTCCTTTCAAGAGACCCAGTACTTC. It encodes CASSPESFQETQYF.

This clonotype was observed at least ten times. The chain employs TRBV10-3 and TRBJ2-1; D gene uncertain. Germline V lookup: CDR1 ENHRY, CDR2 SYGVKD. V was trimmed by 3 bases and J by 9 bases, leaving 12 bases between them. The CDR3 is 13 residues long. The DNA for the CDR3 is TGTGCCATCAGTGAAAAAAGTCCTAGTGAGCAGTTCTTC. Protein: CAISEKSPSEQFF.

This clonotype came up many times. The J gene is TRBJ1-5, the V gene TRBV2; 7 bases are shared with TRBD1. V lost 5 bases, J lost 10 bases, and 11 bases stayed unmatched. Germline V gene data show CDR1 as SNHLY and CDR2 as FYNNEI. The CDR3 consists of 14 residues. CDR3 protein: CASSPGQVFGPQHF. CDR3 DNA: TGTGCCAGCAGTCCCGGACAGGTCTTTGGACCCCAGCATTTT.

This clonotype showed up just once. The V call is TRBV29-1, the J call TRBJ2-7, with D perhaps assigned TRBD1 or TRBD2 (6 bases each). Trimming took off 4 bases at V and 3 bases at J, with 16 bases between the two ends. The germline V gene encodes CDR1 SQVTM and CDR2 ANQGSEA. CDR3 length equals 14 residues. The CDR3 DNA reads as TGCAGCGTTGTAGCCGGGGGCAAGGTCTACGAGCAGTACTTC. It codes for CSVVAGGKVYEQYF.

In its sample, this clonotype was seen many times. J is TRBJ2-7 and V is TRBV7-8; 9 bases line up with TRBD1. Germline V gives CDR1 SGHVS, CDR2 FQNEAQ. V was clipped by 0 bases and J by 4 bases; unmatched bases: 4. This CDR3 has 15 amino acids. The CDR3 DNA follows: TGTGCCAGCAGCTTAGCGGGGACAGGGAAGTACGAGCAGTACTTC. Translation: CASSLAGTGKYEQYF.

This clonotype has only a few counts. The chain links TRBV18 to TRBJ1-3, with D perhaps matching TRBD1 (5 bases). The CDR3 has 14 amino acids. Looked up from germline, CDR1 is KGHSH and CDR2 is LQKENI. The V end was cut by 5 bases, the J end by 0 bases, with 8 bases between. For the CDR3, the DNA is TGTGCCAGCTCAGGGGCGAGCTCTGGAAACACCATATATTTT. Translation gives CASSGASSGNTIYF.

This clonotype was seen more than once but under ten times. This chain links TRBV5-6 with TRBJ1-5; D remains ambiguous. This CDR3 has 14 residues. V was cut by 2 bases and J by 5 bases, with 11 bases left in between. Germline lookup yields CDR1 SGHDT and CDR2 YYEEEE. The CDR3 region is CASSFGPMYQPQHF. In DNA form, the CDR3 reads TGTGCCAGCAGCTTCGGGCCGATGTATCAGCCCCAGCATTTT.

This clonotype showed up just a few times. The chain recombines TRBV21-1 with TRBJ1-6. TRBV21-1 is noted as a pseudogene. CDR3 length equals 17 residues. This CDR3 reads CASSKERVRVDNSPLHF. The CDR3 nucleotides read TGTGCCAGCAGCAAAGAAAGGGTGAGAGTCGATAATTCACCCCTCCACTTT.

A few counts support this clonotype. A read error may produce the germline difference seen at one junction end. The chain employs TRBV12-3 or TRBV12-4 and TRBJ1-3; D gene ambiguous. The CDR3 runs 19 residues. The CDR3 coding sequence is TGTACCAGCTGTCCCAATATCCTTTCGGCCATGAGCTCTGGAAACACCATATATTTT. Residues: CTSCPNILSAMSSGNTIYF.

This clonotype appeared many times. The chain carries TRBV5-1 and TRBJ1-2; D perhaps matches TRBD1 (6 bases). CDR3 length equals 15 residues. V was clipped by 4 bases and J by 5 bases, with 18 bases between them. Germline V CDR1 and CDR2: SGHRS, YFSETQ. The CDR3: CASSPDSQGLYGYTF. The CDR3 nucleotides read TGCGCCAGCAGCCCAGATTCACAGGGATTGTATGGCTACACCTTC. Complete variable domain (other parts from reference TRBV5-1 and TRBJ1-2): KAGVTQTPRYLIKTRGQQVTLSCSPISGHRSVSWYQQTPGQGLQFLFEYFSETQRNKGNFPGRFSGRQFSNSRSEMNVSTLELGDSALYLCASSPDSQGLYGYTFGSGTRLTVV.

As for this clonotype: A much larger clone differs from this one at a single base, so this may be a read error. The J gene is TRBJ1-5, the V gene TRBV7-2; unclear D gene. Germline assignment: CDR1 SGHTA and CDR2 FQGNSA. This CDR3 spans 14 amino acids. The DNA for the CDR3 is TGTGCCAGCGGCTTAGCCGGCCGTCTCTGGCCCCAGCATTTT. It encodes CASGLAGRLWPQHF.

This clonotype was counted many times. The J gene is TRBJ1-5, the V gene TRBV5-1; possible D gene TRBD1, 6 bases. Germline V gives CDR1 SGHRS, CDR2 YFSETQ. CDR3 size: 15 residues. Trimming cost V 0 bases and J 6 bases, with 13 bases left between them. DNA for the CDR3: TGCGCCAGCAGCTTGGAAGGGGGTTCCTTTCAGCCCCAGCATTTT. The encoded protein is CASSLEGGSFQPQHF.